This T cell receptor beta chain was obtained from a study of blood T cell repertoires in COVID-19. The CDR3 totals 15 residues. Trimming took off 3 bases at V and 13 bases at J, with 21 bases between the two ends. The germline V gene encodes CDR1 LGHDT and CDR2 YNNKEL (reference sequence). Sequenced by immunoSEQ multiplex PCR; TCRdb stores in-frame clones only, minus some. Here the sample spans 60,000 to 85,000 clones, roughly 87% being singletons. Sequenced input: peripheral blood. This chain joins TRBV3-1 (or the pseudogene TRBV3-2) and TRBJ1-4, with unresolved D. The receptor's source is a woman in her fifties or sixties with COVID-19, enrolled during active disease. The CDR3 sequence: CASSHSRIVRGGLFF. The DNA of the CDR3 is TGTGCCAGCAGCCACTCACGGATAGTACGGGGAGGACTGTTTTTT.